The rows below give T cell receptor beta chains drawn from one sample of a study of radiotherapy plus CTLA-4 blockade in lung cancer. Assay: immunoSEQ multiplex PCR; the TCRdb copy retains only in-frame clones and omits some. This table holds fewer than 50,000 clones, around 85% found once. The material was peripheral blood, obtained from a patient treated with radiotherapy plus ipilimumab. Every receptor here comes from a human donor with non-small cell lung cancer whose response to radiotherapy plus ipilimumab could not be evaluated. The conserved cysteine and the conserved F or W are not part of the CDR3 here. Fields, in order: J gene, D gene, V gene, clone size, CDR3 protein. The D gene is left open where the match is weak. Part of the rows lack a size; the others show once, few, many or a class for expanded clones.

j_gene: TRBJ2-7
d_gene: NA
v_gene: TRBV11-2
abundance: NA
CDR3aa: ASSLDWVKDEQY

j_gene: TRBJ2-7
d_gene: NA
v_gene: TRBV27
abundance: NA
CDR3aa: ASSFVGTPSYEQY

j_gene: TRBJ2-1
d_gene: NA
v_gene: TRBV28
abundance: NA
CDR3aa: ASSLVDGHSYNEQF

j_gene: TRBJ2-5
d_gene: NA
v_gene: TRBV12-5
abundance: once
CDR3aa: ASGPTGGTQY

j_gene: TRBJ2-7
d_gene: TRBD2
v_gene: TRBV7-9
abundance: NA
CDR3aa: ASSLGAVGLAGRSYEQY

j_gene: TRBJ2-1
d_gene: TRBD2
v_gene: TRBV19
abundance: NA
CDR3aa: ASSGRALNEQF

j_gene: TRBJ2-4
d_gene: NA
v_gene: TRBV11-2
abundance: NA
CDR3aa: ASSFGGRGNIQY

j_gene: TRBJ2-1
d_gene: TRBD2
v_gene: TRBV11-2
abundance: NA
CDR3aa: ASSSRSGPSGGARF

j_gene: TRBJ2-7
d_gene: NA
v_gene: TRBV20-1
abundance: once
CDR3aa: SARAYEQY

j_gene: TRBJ2-1
d_gene: NA
v_gene: TRBV4-1
abundance: once
CDR3aa: ASSQDYQGYEQF

j_gene: TRBJ2-1
d_gene: NA
v_gene: TRBV28
abundance: NA
CDR3aa: ASSSGHSSYNEQF

j_gene: TRBJ2-3
d_gene: NA
v_gene: TRBV28
abundance: NA
CDR3aa: ASRDWGVTDTQY

j_gene: TRBJ2-7
d_gene: TRBD1
v_gene: TRBV28
abundance: NA
CDR3aa: ASSSTPDRGHEQY

j_gene: TRBJ1-5
d_gene: NA
v_gene: TRBV19
abundance: NA
CDR3aa: ASSIAGAGGNQPQH

j_gene: TRBJ1-1
d_gene: NA
v_gene: TRBV27
abundance: NA
CDR3aa: ASRGAGSTEAF

j_gene: TRBJ1-1
d_gene: NA
v_gene: TRBV14
abundance: NA
CDR3aa: ASSPVRGGNTEAF

j_gene: TRBJ1-2
d_gene: TRBD1
v_gene: TRBV19
abundance: NA
CDR3aa: ASSTGGSNYGYT

j_gene: TRBJ2-2
d_gene: TRBD2
v_gene: TRBV19
abundance: NA
CDR3aa: ASATSGAGTGELF

j_gene: TRBJ2-1
d_gene: TRBD1
v_gene: TRBV5-1
abundance: NA
CDR3aa: ASLETGGSYNEQF

j_gene: TRBJ1-2
d_gene: NA
v_gene: TRBV7-9
abundance: medium-sized
CDR3aa: ASSHITGTNKGYT

j_gene: TRBJ1-2
d_gene: NA
v_gene: TRBV4-2
abundance: NA
CDR3aa: ASTPKRDSANYGYT

j_gene: TRBJ2-2
d_gene: TRBD1
v_gene: TRBV28
abundance: NA
CDR3aa: ASTRQGANTGELF

j_gene: TRBJ2-1
d_gene: NA
v_gene: TRBV5-4
abundance: NA
CDR3aa: ASSSARSYNEQF

j_gene: TRBJ1-6
d_gene: TRBD1
v_gene: TRBV7-6
abundance: NA
CDR3aa: ASSFGQGRYNSPLH

j_gene: TRBJ2-2
d_gene: TRBD2
v_gene: TRBV19
abundance: few
CDR3aa: ASTSGGLPTELF

j_gene: TRBJ1-2
d_gene: NA
v_gene: TRBV19
abundance: NA
CDR3aa: ASSVQAPYGYT

j_gene: TRBJ2-1
d_gene: NA
v_gene: TRBV28
abundance: NA
CDR3aa: ASSQGYEQF

j_gene: TRBJ2-7
d_gene: TRBD2
v_gene: TRBV4-2
abundance: few
CDR3aa: ASSQGLAGGGPVNYEQY

j_gene: TRBJ2-2
d_gene: NA
v_gene: TRBV5-5
abundance: once
CDR3aa: ASSPRLGGVNTGELF

j_gene: TRBJ2-2
d_gene: TRBD1
v_gene: TRBV5-8
abundance: NA
CDR3aa: ASSKRQGAFPGELF

j_gene: TRBJ2-1
d_gene: NA
v_gene: TRBV4-3
abundance: NA
CDR3aa: ASSQGAAGSSYNEQF

j_gene: TRBJ1-5
d_gene: NA
v_gene: TRBV4-2
abundance: NA
CDR3aa: ASSPKGGENQPQH

j_gene: TRBJ2-7
d_gene: NA
v_gene: TRBV20-1
abundance: NA
CDR3aa: SATSGLEQY

j_gene: TRBJ2-7
d_gene: NA
v_gene: TRBV27
abundance: NA
CDR3aa: ASSPGISYEQY

j_gene: NA
d_gene: TRBD2
v_gene: TRBV15
abundance: NA
CDR3aa: ATSVGTSDSYEQY

j_gene: TRBJ1-4
d_gene: NA
v_gene: TRBV6-1
abundance: NA
CDR3aa: ASSRGPNEKLF

j_gene: TRBJ2-3
d_gene: TRBD2
v_gene: TRBV4-1
abundance: NA
CDR3aa: ASSQGGGVSTDTQY

j_gene: TRBJ1-2
d_gene: TRBD1
v_gene: TRBV28
abundance: NA
CDR3aa: ASIAYPDRVGGYT

j_gene: TRBJ1-1
d_gene: NA
v_gene: TRBV7-2
abundance: few
CDR3aa: ASSFQGLKSEAF

j_gene: TRBJ1-3
d_gene: NA
v_gene: TRBV13
abundance: few
CDR3aa: ASSVDRNSGNTIY

j_gene: TRBJ1-3
d_gene: NA
v_gene: TRBV28
abundance: NA
CDR3aa: ASSLPPGSSGNTIY

j_gene: TRBJ1-2
d_gene: NA
v_gene: TRBV5-4
abundance: NA
CDR3aa: ASWMRAANYGYT

j_gene: TRBJ2-7
d_gene: TRBD1
v_gene: TRBV11-2
abundance: once
CDR3aa: ASSSETGTGVNEQY

j_gene: TRBJ1-3
d_gene: NA
v_gene: TRBV19
abundance: NA
CDR3aa: ASSGQGISGNTIY

j_gene: TRBJ1-4
d_gene: TRBD1
v_gene: TRBV2
abundance: NA
CDR3aa: ASSGDSRIVPDAHNEKLF

j_gene: TRBJ1-1
d_gene: TRBD1
v_gene: TRBV6-1
abundance: NA
CDR3aa: ASSGGQMNTEAF

j_gene: TRBJ1-4
d_gene: NA
v_gene: TRBV29-1
abundance: NA
CDR3aa: SAGTNREEKLF

j_gene: TRBJ1-1
d_gene: TRBD1
v_gene: TRBV29-1
abundance: NA
CDR3aa: SVQGMGLGSEAF

j_gene: TRBJ2-1
d_gene: TRBD1
v_gene: TRBV7-2
abundance: NA
CDR3aa: ASSVSGGSTYNEQF

j_gene: TRBJ1-2
d_gene: TRBD1
v_gene: TRBV4-2
abundance: NA
CDR3aa: ASSQDDRVDGYT

j_gene: TRBJ2-2
d_gene: NA
v_gene: TRBV10-3
abundance: NA
CDR3aa: ALQEVLSTGELF

j_gene: TRBJ2-1
d_gene: NA
v_gene: TRBV29-1
abundance: few
CDR3aa: SSLGASSYNEQF

j_gene: TRBJ1-5
d_gene: NA
v_gene: TRBV7-9
abundance: NA
CDR3aa: ASSLSQGSASNKNQPQH

j_gene: TRBJ2-1
d_gene: TRBD1
v_gene: TRBV5-1
abundance: few
CDR3aa: ASSPRTGSGLSNEQF

j_gene: TRBJ2-5
d_gene: NA
v_gene: TRBV4-2
abundance: NA
CDR3aa: ASSQVGGRGQETQY

j_gene: TRBJ2-1
d_gene: TRBD2
v_gene: TRBV10-3
abundance: NA
CDR3aa: AISEGLADLDEQF

j_gene: TRBJ2-1
d_gene: TRBD2
v_gene: TRBV11-3
abundance: NA
CDR3aa: ASSLDTSGGSSYNEQF

j_gene: TRBJ1-1
d_gene: NA
v_gene: TRBV2
abundance: NA
CDR3aa: ASNSWRDTEAF

j_gene: TRBJ1-2
d_gene: TRBD1
v_gene: TRBV27
abundance: NA
CDR3aa: ASSFRDRGQRNYGYT

j_gene: TRBJ2-7
d_gene: TRBD2
v_gene: TRBV27
abundance: once
CDR3aa: ASFRASGDSYEQY